This T cell receptor (beta chain) originates from a study of identifying expanded T cells in peripheral blood (dated by TCRdb to between 2018 and 2021). Notes on the research overall: Separate aliquots of the same genomic DNA pool were sequenced to produce technical replicates, and four replicates were compared in pairs. Results the study describes overall, beyond this receptor: The authors expected that biological variance in healthy repertoires might rise further over much longer intervals, such as months to years. Between technical replicates the binomial model flagged approximately 1.2 differentially abundant clones, whereas over roughly 2 weeks the binomial model flagged about 15 and over about four weeks 19 to 20. For all healthy donors, the variance in clone template counts between roughly 2-week samples rose significantly as total template count increased. Across all healthy-donor time intervals, the beta-binomial model significantly lowered both the number of clones called differentially abundant and the false-positive rate.

No immune events such as infections were documented for the healthy donors during the collection period. Time-dependent variance in a beta-binomial model of T-cell clone differential abundance was calibrated using healthy-donor blood repertoires as a training cohort. The training cohort comprised roughly ten healthy donors, 3 female and 7 male. An age range of about 25 to 64 years, with an average of about 43 years, was recorded for the donors. Whole blood was collected from each healthy donor at three time points spaced approximately 2 weeks apart and obtained from a commercial supplier. For immunosequencing, genomic DNA was extracted from unsorted whole blood. With respect to this clone: Its specific antigen is unknown. The junction departs from the called germline gene at one end, perhaps through a read error.

TCRbeta CDR3 regions were profiled with the immunoSEQ Assay using bias-controlled multiplex PCR amplification of genomic DNA. In the paper's pipeline: To quantify the absolute abundance of each unique TCRbeta CDR3 region, the sequences were collapsed and filtered. Differential abundance was tested with two models: a binomial (Fisher-equivalent) model and a beta-binomial model that adds time-dependent variance fitted from healthy donors. Clones with fewer than 5 combined templates were removed, and a clone was called differentially abundant if the clone's Benjamini-Hochberg FDR was below 0.01. Using the form v = (b*log(k)+a)^2, the beta-binomial variance was modeled as a function of the total template count across the two samples. This is the immuneACCESS table as TCRdb keeps it, with only in-frame sequences that have V and J called. A part of the clones is gone; compared with another copy, unresolved V genes explain less than half, and the rest is unexplained. The DNA gave D and trimming, while V, J and clone size come from that table. This sample gives approximately 50,000 clones in total; 82% of them show up just once. Less than 15% of the sample is in the top ten clones.

As encoded in the germline V gene, CDR1 is SGHRS while CDR2 is YFSETQ. The CDR3 contains 14 residues, cysteine and phenylalanine counted. Just CDR3 DNA is preserved here, 42 bases in frame from base 1. Sample: blood. The receptor was derived from a person between 18 and 75 years old in good health. The V and J segments used are TRBV5-1 and TRBJ1-1, with the D segment identity uncertain. CDR3 reads: CASSLGPGNAEAFF. The DNA sequence is TGCGCCAGCAGCCTCGGACCGGGGAACGCTGAAGCTTTCTTT. This CDR3, with the reference TRBV5-1 and TRBJ1-1 proteins standing in past its ends, gives the full variable domain KAGVTQTPRYLIKTRGQQVTLSCSPISGHRSVSWYQQTPGQGLQFLFEYFSETQRNKGNFPGRFSGRQFSNSRSEMNVSTLELGDSALYLCASSLGPGNAEAFFGQGTRLTVV.